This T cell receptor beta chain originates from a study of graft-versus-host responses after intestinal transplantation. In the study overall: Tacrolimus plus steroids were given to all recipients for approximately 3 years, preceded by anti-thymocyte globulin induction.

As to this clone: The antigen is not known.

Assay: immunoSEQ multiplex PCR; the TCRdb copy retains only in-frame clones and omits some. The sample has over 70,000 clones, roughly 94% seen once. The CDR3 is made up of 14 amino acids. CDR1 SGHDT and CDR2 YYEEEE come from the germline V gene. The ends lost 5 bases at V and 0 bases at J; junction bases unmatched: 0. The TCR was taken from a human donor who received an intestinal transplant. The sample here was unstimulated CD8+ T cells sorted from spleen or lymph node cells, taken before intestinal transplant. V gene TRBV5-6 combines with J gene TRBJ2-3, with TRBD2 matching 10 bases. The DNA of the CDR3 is TGTGCCAGCAGACTAGCGGGAAGCACAGATACGCAGTATTTT. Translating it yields CASRLAGSTDTQYF.